Listed below are T cell receptor beta chains from one sample, sequenced in a study of identical twins. From the 5' RACE reads, TCRdb called clonotypes with MiXCR, one entry per CDR3 protein. This table has around 490,000 distinct CDR3 sequences, about a fifth appearing once. These data were also reused for a study on yellow fever vaccine responses in identical twins.

The sequenced material came from CD4+ T cells sorted from blood. The receptors derive from a woman in her late teens or twenties in good health. CDR3s include the opening cysteine and the closing phenylalanine or tryptophan. A D gene is named only where the DNA matches it firmly. Not every row has a clone size; where given, it reads once, few, many or a size class.

>few|TRBV28|TRBJ2-2|TRBD2
CASSLWTAGDTGELFF
TGTGCCAGCAGTTTATGGACCGCGGGGGACACCGGGGAGCTGTTTTTT
>NA|TRBV29-1|TRBJ1-6|TRBD1
CSAGDRVDSPLHF
TGCAGCGCCGGGGACAGGGTTGATTCACCCCTCCACTTT
>few|TRBV5-1|TRBJ2-1|NA
CASSLEETRIPNEQFF
TGCGCCAGCAGCTTGGAGGAGACTAGAATTCCCAATGAGCAGTTCTTC
>few|TRBV5-1|TRBJ2-1|NA
CASTLATSFVNEQFF
TGCGCCAGCACCCTAGCGACTAGTTTCGTCAATGAGCAGTTCTTC
>NA|TRBV20-1|TRBJ1-5|TRBD1
CSARTRGTNQPQHF
TGCAGTGCTAGGACCAGGGGGACCAATCAGCCCCAGCATTTT
>NA|TRBV20-1|TRBJ2-5|NA
CSRLAQGGETQYF
TGCAGCCGACTTGCACAGGGTGGTGAGACCCAGTACTTC
>few|TRBV7-8|TRBJ2-1|NA
CASSQKLRDNEQFF
TGTGCCAGCAGCCAGAAGCTTAGAGATAATGAGCAGTTCTTC
>few|TRBV5-5|TRBJ1-1|NA
CASSSGPRGIGTEAFF
TGTGCCAGCAGCTCCGGGCCGCGGGGGATAGGCACTGAAGCTTTCTTT
>few|TRBV5-1|TRBJ2-1|TRBD2
CASSLVFAGLGSYNEQFF
TGCGCCAGCAGCTTGGTCTTCGCGGGACTAGGTTCGTACAATGAGCAGTTCTTC
>NA|TRBV12-5|TRBJ1-1|TRBD1
CASGLKTGQGAAEAFF
TGTGCTAGTGGTTTGAAAACCGGACAGGGGGCCGCTGAAGCTTTCTTT
>NA|TRBV3-1|TRBJ1-1|NA
CASSRAWQGGEAFF
TGTGCCAGCAGCCGAGCGTGGCAGGGTGGTGAAGCTTTCTTT
>few|TRBV7-2|TRBJ2-1|TRBD2
CASSQSGGRQFF
TGTGCCAGCAGCCAGAGCGGGGGGAGGCAGTTCTTC
>NA|TRBV3-1|TRBJ2-7|NA
CASSPRGREQYF
TGTGCCAGCAGCCCCCGAGGGCGCGAGCAGTACTTC
>NA|TRBV5-1|TRBJ2-5|NA
CASSPLGLKETQYF
TGCGCCAGCAGCCCCTTGGGGCTAAAAGAGACCCAGTACTTC
>NA|TRBV20-1|TRBJ2-5|TRBD2
CSATRAGRQETQYF
TGCAGTGCTACAAGAGCGGGAAGACAAGAGACCCAGTACTTC
>NA|TRBV2|TRBJ2-5|NA
CASSEFQGQVTQYF
TGTGCCAGCAGTGAATTCCAGGGGCAAGTGACCCAGTACTTC
>few|TRBV12-3/TRBV12-4|TRBJ2-5|TRBD1
CASRGQGSGETQYF
TGTGCCAGCCGAGGACAGGGGAGTGGAGAGACCCAGTACTTC
>few|TRBV11-2|TRBJ1-1|NA
CASSRGRGGVNTEAFF
TGTGCCAGCAGCCGAGGGAGGGGTGGAGTGAACACTGAAGCTTTCTTT
>NA|TRBV19|TRBJ2-3|NA
CASSISDTQYF
TGTGCCAGTAGTATTTCAGATACGCAGTATTTT
>NA|TRBV20-1|TRBJ2-1|NA
CSARRDGETQFF
TGCAGTGCTAGACGAGACGGGGAGACCCAGTTCTTC
>NA|TRBV5-1|TRBJ1-6|NA
CASSFDGSPLHF
TGCGCCAGCAGCTTCGATGGGTCACCCCTCCACTTT
>few|TRBV2|TRBJ1-6|NA
CASSELRSQNSPLHF
TGTGCCAGCAGTGAACTTCGCAGCCAAAATTCACCCCTCCACTTT